This T cell receptor beta chain is from a study of cytomegalovirus exposure and HLA in healthy donors. Findings and caveats of the study: When a later analysis compared HLA-associated TCR beta chains with equally common others, the HLA-associated chains turned out to be more clonally expanded and to have lower generation probabilities. A missense DCLRE1C variant was associated with V- and J-gene trimming of TCR beta chains in a later analysis, and an independent cohort replicated the association. For most subjects, TCR beta sequences were reported to predict HLA-A and HLA-B alleles with accuracy.

Remarks on this clone: The antigen is undetermined.

The CDR3 sequence is 15 residues long. Germline-derived CDR1 and CDR2 are SNHLY and FYNNEI. With 5 bases removed from V and 7 bases from J, the gap between germline ends came to 15 bases. 13 Jbeta primers and 60 Vbeta primers were used for the PCR. Method: immunoSEQ multiplex PCR; TCRdb's copy keeps in-frame clones and lacks some. Counted here are some 100,000 clones, more than 70% occurring once; the ten biggest clones make up about 3.6%. The source is a man under 40 in good health and CMV-seronegative. The J gene is TRBJ1-6, the V gene TRBV2; D gene ambiguous. Sequences were obtained from PBMCs. CDR3 sequence reads: CASSSEATVNSPLHF. As DNA, the CDR3 is TGTGCCAGCAGTTCTGAGGCTACTGTCAATTCACCCCTCCACTTT.